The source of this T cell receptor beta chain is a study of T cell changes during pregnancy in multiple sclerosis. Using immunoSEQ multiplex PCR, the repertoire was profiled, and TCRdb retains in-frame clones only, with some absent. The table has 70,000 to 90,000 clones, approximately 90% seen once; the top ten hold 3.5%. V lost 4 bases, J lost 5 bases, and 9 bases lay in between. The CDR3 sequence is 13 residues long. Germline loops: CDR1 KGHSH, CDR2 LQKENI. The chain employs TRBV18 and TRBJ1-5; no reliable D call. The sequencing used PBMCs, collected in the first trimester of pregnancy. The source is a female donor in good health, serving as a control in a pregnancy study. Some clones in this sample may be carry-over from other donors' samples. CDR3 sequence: CASSLHGDQPQHF. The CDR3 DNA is TGTGCCAGCTCACTCCACGGGGATCAGCCCCAGCATTTT.